These T cell receptor beta chains were read from a single sample in a study of cytomegalovirus exposure and HLA in healthy donors. Data came from immunoSEQ multiplex PCR; TCRdb stores just in-frame clones and leaves some out. The table shows under 250,000 clones, with around 78% occurring only once. Sequencing used PBMCs. The source is a man in his thirties or forties in good health and CMV-seronegative. CDR3s include the opening cysteine and the closing phenylalanine or tryptophan.

TRBJ2-7,TRBV5-6,CASSLDTSGRYEQYF
TRBJ1-6,TRBV27,CASSNQGGISPLHF
TRBJ2-6,TRBV7-9,CASRGPGESSSGANVLTF
TRBJ2-2,TRBV9,CASSVASSPSSGELFF
TRBJ1-3,TRBV7-9,CAFDRSSGNTIYF
TRBJ2-7,TRBV5-1,CASSRSLSYEQYF
TRBJ2-7,TRBV6-1,CASREPISYEQYF
TRBJ1-6,TRBV19,CASSTGGLAPLHF
TRBJ1-6,TRBV6-6,CASSYSRGTDSPLHF
TRBJ2-2,TRBV30,CAGEPPPNTGELFF
TRBJ2-5,TRBV5-1,CASSLGQQETQYF
TRBJ1-1,TRBV10-1,CASRAGMNTEAFF
TRBJ1-1,TRBV19,CASSIAGQRIRHTEAFF
TRBJ2-1,TRBV19,CASSPQTSSYNEQFF
TRBJ1-6,TRBV7-9,CASSLWAGGRRGRSPLHF
TRBJ1-1,TRBV4-1,CASSQEGQGRTEAFF
TRBJ2-3,TRBV28,CASSLGREYTDTQYF
TRBJ2-1,TRBV9,CASSAGLAGLYEQFF
TRBJ1-2,TRBV4-2,CASSQLGGGYGYTF
TRBJ2-5,TRBV4-1,CASSQATGGLETQYF
TRBJ2-3,TRBV27,CASSLSPRLAGDPDTQYF
TRBJ2-5,TRBV2,CASSAGVWETQYF
TRBJ2-2,TRBV5-1,CASSGDTGNTGELFF
TRBJ1-6,TRBV7-9,CASSLGSGGDSPLHF
TRBJ2-1,TRBV5-4,CASSSVGTGLFF
TRBJ1-1,TRBV7-9,CASRGQEMNTEAFF
TRBJ2-7,TRBV4-2,CASSQDAGEGFWDEQYF
TRBJ1-5,TRBV5-8,CASSTNQPQHF
TRBJ2-6,TRBV15,CATSRAGGPASGANVLTF
TRBJ1-1,TRBV14,CASTRGARGIFTEAFF
TRBJ2-7,TRBV19,CASSTTGSYEQYF
TRBJ1-4,TRBV2,CASSGQGSLREKLFF
TRBJ2-5,TRBV18,CASSPGGSPETQYF
TRBJ1-1,TRBV6-5,CASSYSQSNTEAFF
TRBJ2-7,TRBV28,CASSLEGGSSYEQYF
TRBJ1-3,TRBV19,CASTPETGGTGNTIYF
TRBJ2-2,TRBV2,CASSTQGEGELFF
TRBJ2-4,TRBV5-1,CASSREGLPQNIQYF
TRBJ2-7,TRBV6-5,CASSPRGRSYEQYF
TRBJ2-7,TRBV27,CASLRVAGGPGEQYF
TRBJ2-1,TRBV7-9,CASSGQGFDEQFF
TRBJ1-2,TRBV6-5,CASSSRTGGYGYTF
TRBJ1-2,TRBV28,CASTITLDLGGYTF
TRBJ2-5,TRBV11-3,CASSKGTDQETQYF
TRBJ1-2,TRBV4-2,CASSQISGQGYGYTF
TRBJ2-3,TRBV9,CASSAGTGGGTDTQYF